This TCR beta chain was observed in a study of cytomegalovirus exposure and HLA in healthy donors. Study-wide points: Rare sequences made up most TCRs, while some public TCRs were found in many donors.

Germline V CDR1 and CDR2: GTSNPN, SVGIG (reference sequence). CDR3 length equals 15 residues. Primers: 60 Vbeta forward and 13 Jbeta reverse. Method: immunoSEQ multiplex PCR; TCRdb's copy keeps in-frame clones and lacks some. Its clone listing holds roughly 100,000 clones. A note on this clone: Antigen: not known. A read error may produce the germline difference seen at one junction end. The sample has other DNA sequences that encode this CDR3 too.

The chain employs TRBV30 and TRBJ1-1, with unresolved D. The TCR was taken from a man between 45 and 60 years old in good health and CMV-seropositive. The specimen was PBMCs. CDR3 amino acids: CAWSLGMGKNTEAFF. As DNA, the CDR3 is TGCGCCTGGAGCCTCGGGATGGGGAAGAACACTGAAGCTTTCTTT.